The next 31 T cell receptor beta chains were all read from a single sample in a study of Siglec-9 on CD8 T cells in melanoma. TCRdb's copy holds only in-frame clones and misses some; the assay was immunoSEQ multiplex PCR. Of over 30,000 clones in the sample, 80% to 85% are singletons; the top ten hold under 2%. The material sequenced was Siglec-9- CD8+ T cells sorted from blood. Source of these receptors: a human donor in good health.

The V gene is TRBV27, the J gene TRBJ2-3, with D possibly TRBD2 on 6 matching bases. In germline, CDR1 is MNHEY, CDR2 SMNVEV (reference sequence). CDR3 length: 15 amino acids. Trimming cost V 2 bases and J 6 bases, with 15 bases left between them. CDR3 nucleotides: TGTGCCAGCAGTTTAAGTCGACTAGGTCGTGATACGCAGTATTTT. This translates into CASSLSRLGRDTQYF.

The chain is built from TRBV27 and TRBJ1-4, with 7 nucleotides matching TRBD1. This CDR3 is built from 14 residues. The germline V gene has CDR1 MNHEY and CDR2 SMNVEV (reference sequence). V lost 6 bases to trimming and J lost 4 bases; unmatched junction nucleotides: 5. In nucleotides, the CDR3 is TGTGCCAGCAGCCATCCAGGGGGTAATGAAAAACTGTTTTTT. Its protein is CASSHPGGNEKLFF.

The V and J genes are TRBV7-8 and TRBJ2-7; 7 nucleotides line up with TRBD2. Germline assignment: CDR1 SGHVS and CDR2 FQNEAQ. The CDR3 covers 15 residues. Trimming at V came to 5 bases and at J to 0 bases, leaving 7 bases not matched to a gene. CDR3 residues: CASSLGGGSSYEQYF. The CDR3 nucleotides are TGTGCCAGCAGCCTGGGGGGGGGTAGCTCCTACGAGCAGTACTTC.

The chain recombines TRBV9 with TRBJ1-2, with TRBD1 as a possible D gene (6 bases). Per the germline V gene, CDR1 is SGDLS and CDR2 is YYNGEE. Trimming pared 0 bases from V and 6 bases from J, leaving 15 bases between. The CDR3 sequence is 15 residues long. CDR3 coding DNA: TGTGCCAGCAGCGTAGGACAGTATGACAGGAATGGCTACACCTTC. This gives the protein CASSVGQYDRNGYTF.

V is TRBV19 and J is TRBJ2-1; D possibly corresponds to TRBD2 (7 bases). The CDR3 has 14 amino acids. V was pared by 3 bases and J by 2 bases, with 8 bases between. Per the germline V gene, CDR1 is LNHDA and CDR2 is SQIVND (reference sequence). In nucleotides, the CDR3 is TGTGCCAGTAGTATGGGGGGGCCCTACAATGAGCAGTTCTTC. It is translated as CASSMGGPYNEQFF. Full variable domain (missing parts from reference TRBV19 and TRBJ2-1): DGGITQSPKYLFRKEGQNVTLSCEQNLNHDAMYWYRQDPGQGLRLIYYSQIVNDFQKGDIAEGYSVSREKKESFPLTVTSAQKNPTAFYLCASSMGGPYNEQFFGPGTRLTVL.

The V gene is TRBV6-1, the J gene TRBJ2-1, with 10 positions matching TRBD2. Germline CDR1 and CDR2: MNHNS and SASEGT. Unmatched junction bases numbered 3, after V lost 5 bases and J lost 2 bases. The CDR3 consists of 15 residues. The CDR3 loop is CASSLAGGTYNEQFF. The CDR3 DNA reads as TGTGCCAGCAGTTTAGCGGGGGGAACCTACAATGAGCAGTTCTTC.

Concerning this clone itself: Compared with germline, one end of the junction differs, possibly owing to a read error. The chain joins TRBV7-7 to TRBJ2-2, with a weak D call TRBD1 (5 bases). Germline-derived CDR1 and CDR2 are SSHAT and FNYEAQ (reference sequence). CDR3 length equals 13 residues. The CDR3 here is CASSLEGVGELFF. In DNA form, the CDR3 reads TGTGCTAGCAGCCTCGAAGGGGTCGGGGAGCTGTTTTTT.

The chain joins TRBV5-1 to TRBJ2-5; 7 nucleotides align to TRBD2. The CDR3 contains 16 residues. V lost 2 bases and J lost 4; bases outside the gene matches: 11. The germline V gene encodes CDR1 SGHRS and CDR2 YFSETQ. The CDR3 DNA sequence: TGCGCCAGCAGCTTCGGGTCCAGCGGGGTGATAGAGACCCAGTACTTC. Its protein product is CASSFGSSGVIETQYF.

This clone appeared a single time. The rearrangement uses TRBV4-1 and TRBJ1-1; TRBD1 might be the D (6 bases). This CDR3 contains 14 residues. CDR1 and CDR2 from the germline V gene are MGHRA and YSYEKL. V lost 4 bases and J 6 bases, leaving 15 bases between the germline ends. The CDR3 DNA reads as TGCGCCAGCAGCCTGAGGCAGGGGCAGGCTGAAGCTTTCTTT. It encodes CASSLRQGQAEAFF.

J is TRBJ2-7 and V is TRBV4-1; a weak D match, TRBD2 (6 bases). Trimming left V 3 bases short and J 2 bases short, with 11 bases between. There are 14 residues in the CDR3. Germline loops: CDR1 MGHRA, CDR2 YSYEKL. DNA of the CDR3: TGCGCCAGCAGCCACGGAGGGACCCCCTACGAGCAGTACTTC. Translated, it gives CASSHGGTPYEQYF.

The CDR3 nucleotides read TGCGCCAGCAGCCAAGAACCGGGACAGGGGGAAAACATTCAGTACTTC. Encoded protein: CASSQEPGQGENIQYF. The V and J genes are TRBV4-1 and TRBJ2-4, with TRBD1 matching 11 bases. V was pared by 0 bases and J by 5 bases, with 3 bases of the junction left unmatched. The CDR3 spans 16 residues. CDR1 is MGHRA and CDR2 is YSYEKL in the germline V gene.

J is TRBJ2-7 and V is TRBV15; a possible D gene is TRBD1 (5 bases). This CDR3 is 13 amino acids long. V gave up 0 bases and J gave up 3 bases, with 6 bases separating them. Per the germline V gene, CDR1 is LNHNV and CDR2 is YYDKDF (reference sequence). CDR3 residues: CATSRDRGYEQYF. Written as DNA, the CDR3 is TGTGCCACCAGCAGAGATAGGGGCTACGAGCAGTACTTC.

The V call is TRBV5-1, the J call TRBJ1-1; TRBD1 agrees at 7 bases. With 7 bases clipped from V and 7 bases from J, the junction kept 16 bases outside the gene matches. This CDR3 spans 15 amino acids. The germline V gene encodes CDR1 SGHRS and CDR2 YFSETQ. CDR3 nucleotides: TGCGCCAGCTTCAACAGGGGAAGGGGCCCTTTTGAAGCTTTCTTT. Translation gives CASFNRGRGPFEAFF.

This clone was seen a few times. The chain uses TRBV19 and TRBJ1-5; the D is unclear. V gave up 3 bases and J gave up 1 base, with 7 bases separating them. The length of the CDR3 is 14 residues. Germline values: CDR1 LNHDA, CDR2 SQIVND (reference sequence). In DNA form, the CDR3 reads TGTGCCAGTAGTATTGCCGAGAGCAATCAGCCCCAGCATTTT. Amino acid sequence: CASSIAESNQPQHF.

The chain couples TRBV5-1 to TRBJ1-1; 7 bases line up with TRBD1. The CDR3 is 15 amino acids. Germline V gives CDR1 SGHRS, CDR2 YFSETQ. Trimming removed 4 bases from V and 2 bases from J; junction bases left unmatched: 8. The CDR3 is CASSIYGTANTEAFF. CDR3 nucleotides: TGCGCCAGCAGCATCTACGGGACAGCCAACACTGAAGCTTTCTTT.

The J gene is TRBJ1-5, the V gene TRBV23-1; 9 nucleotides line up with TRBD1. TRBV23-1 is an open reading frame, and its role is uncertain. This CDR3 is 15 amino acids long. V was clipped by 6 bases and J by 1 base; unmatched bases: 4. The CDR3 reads CASRAGTGSNQPQHF. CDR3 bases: TGCGCCAGCAGAGCCGGGACAGGGAGCAATCAGCCCCAGCATTTT.

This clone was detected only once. The CDR3 protein is CASSRIGPPSYQETQYF. CDR3 DNA: TGTGCCAGCAGCCGTATAGGTCCTCCTTCGTACCAAGAGACCCAGTACTTC. The chain is built from TRBV7-9 and TRBJ2-5, with D unclear. From germline, CDR1 is SEHNR and CDR2 FQNEAQ (reference sequence). V lost 5 bases, J lost 0 bases, and 19 bases lay in between. The CDR3 loop spans 17 amino acids.

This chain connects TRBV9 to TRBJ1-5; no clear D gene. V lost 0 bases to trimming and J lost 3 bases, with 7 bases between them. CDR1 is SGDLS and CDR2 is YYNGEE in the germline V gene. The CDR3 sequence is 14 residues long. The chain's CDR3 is CASSVGQYNQPQHF. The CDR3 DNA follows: TGTGCCAGCAGCGTAGGGCAATACAATCAGCCCCAGCATTTT. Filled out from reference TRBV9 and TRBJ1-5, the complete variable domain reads DSGVTQTPKHLITATGQRVTLRCSPRSGDLSVYWYQQSLDQGLQFLIQYYNGEERAKGNILERFSAQQFPDLHSELNLSSLELGDSALYFCASSVGQYNQPQHFGDGTRLSIL.

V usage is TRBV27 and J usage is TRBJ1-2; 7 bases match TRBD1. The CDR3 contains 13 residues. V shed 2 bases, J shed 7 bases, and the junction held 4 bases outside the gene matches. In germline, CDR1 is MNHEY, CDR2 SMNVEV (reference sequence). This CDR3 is CASSLQGGFGYTF. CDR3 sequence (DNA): TGTGCCAGCAGTTTACAGGGGGGTTTTGGCTACACCTTC.

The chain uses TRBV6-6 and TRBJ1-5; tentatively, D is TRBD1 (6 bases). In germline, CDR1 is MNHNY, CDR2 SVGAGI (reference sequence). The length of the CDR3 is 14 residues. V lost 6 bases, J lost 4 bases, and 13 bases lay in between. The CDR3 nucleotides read TGTGCCAGCAGCCGGACAGCTGGGAATCAGCCCCAGCATTTT. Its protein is CASSRTAGNQPQHF.

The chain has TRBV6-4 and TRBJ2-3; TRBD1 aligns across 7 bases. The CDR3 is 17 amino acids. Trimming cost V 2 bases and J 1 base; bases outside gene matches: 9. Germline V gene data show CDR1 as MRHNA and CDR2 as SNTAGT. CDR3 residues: CASSDTTGDRGTDTQYF. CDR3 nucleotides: TGTGCCAGCAGTGACACTACAGGGGACCGTGGCACAGATACGCAGTATTTT.

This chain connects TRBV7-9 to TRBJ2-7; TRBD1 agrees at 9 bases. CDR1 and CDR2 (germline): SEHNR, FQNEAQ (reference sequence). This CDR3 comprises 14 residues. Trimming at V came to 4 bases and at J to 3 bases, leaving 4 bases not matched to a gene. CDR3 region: CASSSMDRGYEQYF. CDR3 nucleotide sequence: TGTGCCAGCAGCTCAATGGACAGGGGCTACGAGCAGTACTTC.

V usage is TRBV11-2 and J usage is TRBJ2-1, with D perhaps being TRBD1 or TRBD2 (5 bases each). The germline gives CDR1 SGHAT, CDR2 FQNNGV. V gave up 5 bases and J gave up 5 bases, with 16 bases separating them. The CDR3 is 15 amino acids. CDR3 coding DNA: TGTGCCAGCAGCCTCGGGACGGCGGTAAACAATGAGCAGTTCTTC. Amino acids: CASSLGTAVNNEQFF.

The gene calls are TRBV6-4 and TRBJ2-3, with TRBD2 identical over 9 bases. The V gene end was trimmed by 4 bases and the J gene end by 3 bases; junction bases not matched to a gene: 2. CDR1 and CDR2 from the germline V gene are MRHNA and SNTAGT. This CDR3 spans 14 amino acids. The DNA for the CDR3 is TGTGCCAGCAGTGTGGCGGGAGGGACAGATACGCAGTATTTT. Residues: CASSVAGGTDTQYF.

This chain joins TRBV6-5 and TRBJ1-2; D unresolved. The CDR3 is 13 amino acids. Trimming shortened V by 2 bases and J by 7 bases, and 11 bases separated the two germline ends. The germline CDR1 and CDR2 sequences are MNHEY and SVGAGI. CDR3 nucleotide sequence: TGTGCCAGCAGTTACGGGGTCAGTCTTGGCTACACCTTC. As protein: CASSYGVSLGYTF.

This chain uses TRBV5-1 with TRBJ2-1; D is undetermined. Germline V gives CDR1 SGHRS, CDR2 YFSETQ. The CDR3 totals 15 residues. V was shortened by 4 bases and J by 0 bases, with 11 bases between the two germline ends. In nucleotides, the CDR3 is TGCGCCAGCAGCCCGGCGGCCAGCTCCTACAATGAGCAGTTCTTC. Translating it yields CASSPAASSYNEQFF.

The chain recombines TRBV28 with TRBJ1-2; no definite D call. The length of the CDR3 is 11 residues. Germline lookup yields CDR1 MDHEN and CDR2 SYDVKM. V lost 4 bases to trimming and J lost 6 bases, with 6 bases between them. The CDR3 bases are TGTGCCAGCAGTTCTGGGAATGGCTACACCTTC. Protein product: CASSSGNGYTF.

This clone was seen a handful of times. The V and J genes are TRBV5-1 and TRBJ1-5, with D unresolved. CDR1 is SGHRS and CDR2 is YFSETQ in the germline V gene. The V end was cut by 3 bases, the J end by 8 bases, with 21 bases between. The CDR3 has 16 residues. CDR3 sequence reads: CASSSQKRVAREPQHF. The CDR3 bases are TGCGCCAGCAGCTCGCAGAAAAGGGTGGCAAGAGAGCCCCAGCATTTT.

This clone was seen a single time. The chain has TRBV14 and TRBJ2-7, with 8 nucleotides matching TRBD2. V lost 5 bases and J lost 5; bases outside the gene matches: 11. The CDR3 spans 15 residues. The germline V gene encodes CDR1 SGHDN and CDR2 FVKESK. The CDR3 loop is CASSSWREVGHEQYF. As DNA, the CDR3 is TGTGCCAGCAGCAGCTGGCGGGAGGTCGGCCACGAGCAGTACTTC.

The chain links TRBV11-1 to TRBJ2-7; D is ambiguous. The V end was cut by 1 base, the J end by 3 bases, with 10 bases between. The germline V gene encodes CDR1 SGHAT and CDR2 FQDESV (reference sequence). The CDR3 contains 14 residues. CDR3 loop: CASSLEVGIYEQYF. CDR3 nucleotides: TGTGCCAGCAGCTTAGAGGTAGGGATCTACGAGCAGTACTTC.

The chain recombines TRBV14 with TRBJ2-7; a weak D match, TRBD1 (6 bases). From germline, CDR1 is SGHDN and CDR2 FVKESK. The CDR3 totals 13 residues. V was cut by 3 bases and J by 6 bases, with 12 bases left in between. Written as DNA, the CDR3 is TGTGCCAGCAGCCACACCCAGGGGAGCGAGCAGTACTTC. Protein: CASSHTQGSEQYF.